The clone carrying this T cell receptor (beta chain) is a singleton in its sample. V shed 3 bases and J 3 bases; nucleotides not matched to a gene: 4. CDR1 and CDR2 (germline): SGDLS, YYNGEE. The CDR3 covers 15 residues. This specimen belongs to a study of blood T cell repertoires in COVID-19. Study-wide background: The United States, Italy and Spain supplied acute and convalescent COVID-19 samples. T cells, B-cell-depleted T cells, or PBMCs supplied cDNA or gDNA.

Per the original data handling: Quantification of nucleated cells was approximated via reference gene primer amplification. Only in-frame clones appear in the TCRdb table, and some are missing; sequencing was by immunoSEQ multiplex PCR. That table supplies the V and J calls and clone size; D and trimming were determined from the DNA. The sample lists around 92,000 clones, roughly 82% occurring once. The TCR sequence derives from a human donor in a cohort sampled during active COVID-19. The sequencing input was peripheral blood. The gene calls are TRBV9 and TRBJ2-3, with TRBD2 identical over 10 bases. The CDR3 protein is CASSGTSGLTDTQYF. The CDR3 region has the DNA TGTGCCAGCAGCGGGACTAGCGGACTTACAGATACGCAGTATTTT.